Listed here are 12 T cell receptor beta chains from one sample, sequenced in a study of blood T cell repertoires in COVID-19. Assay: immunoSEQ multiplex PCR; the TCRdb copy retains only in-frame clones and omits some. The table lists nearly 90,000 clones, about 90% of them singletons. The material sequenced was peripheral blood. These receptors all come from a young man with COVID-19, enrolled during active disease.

In nucleotides, the CDR3 is TGTGCCAGCAGCGTACTAACAGGTGTGATGAACACTGAAGCTTTCTTT. It encodes CASSVLTGVMNTEAFF. The V call is TRBV9, the J call TRBJ1-1, with D possibly being TRBD1 (5 bases). The CDR3 is 16 amino acids. V was pared by 1 base and J by 0 bases, with 13 bases between. Germline V gene sequence: CDR1 SGDLS, CDR2 YYNGEE.

This CDR3 is CASSLTGLATDTQYF. For the CDR3, the DNA is TGTGCCAGCAGCCTAACGGGACTAGCAACAGATACGCAGTATTTT. This chain links TRBV7-9 with TRBJ2-3; 9 bases fit TRBD2. The CDR3 consists of 15 residues. The germline V gene has CDR1 SEHNR and CDR2 FQNEAQ (reference sequence). The ends lost 5 bases at V and 3 bases at J; junction bases unmatched: 6. The whole variable domain, filled in from reference TRBV7-9 and TRBJ2-3, reads DTGVSQNPRHKITKRGQNVTFRCDPISEHNRLYWYRQTLGQGPEFLTYFQNEAQLEKSRLLSDRFSAERPKGSFSTLEIQRTEQGDSAMYLCASSLTGLATDTQYFGPGTRLTVL.

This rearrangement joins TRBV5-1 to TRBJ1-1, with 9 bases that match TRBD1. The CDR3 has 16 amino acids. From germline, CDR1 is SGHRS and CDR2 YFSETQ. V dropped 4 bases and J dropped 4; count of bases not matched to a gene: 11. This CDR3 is CASSLGSGTGRTEAFF. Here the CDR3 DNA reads TGCGCCAGCAGCCTTGGCTCCGGGACAGGGCGCACTGAAGCTTTCTTT. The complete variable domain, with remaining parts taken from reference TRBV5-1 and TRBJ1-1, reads KAGVTQTPRYLIKTRGQQVTLSCSPISGHRSVSWYQQTPGQGLQFLFEYFSETQRNKGNFPGRFSGRQFSNSRSEMNVSTLELGDSALYLCASSLGSGTGRTEAFFGQGTRLTVV.

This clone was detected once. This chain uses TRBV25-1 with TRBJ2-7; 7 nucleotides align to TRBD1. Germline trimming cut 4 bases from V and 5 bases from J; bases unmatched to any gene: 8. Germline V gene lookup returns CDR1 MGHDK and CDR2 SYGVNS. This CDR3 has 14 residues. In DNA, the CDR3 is TGTGCCAGCAGTGCTCCTCCGAGGGGGCACGAGCAGTACTTC. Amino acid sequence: CASSAPPRGHEQYF.

CDR3 coding DNA: TGTGCCAGCAGCCTAACGGCGGCTAGCGATGAGCAGTTCTTC. Protein: CASSLTAASDEQFF. V and J are TRBV28 and TRBJ2-1; possible D gene TRBD2, 6 bases. Deletions cut 6 bases from V and 8 bases from J, with 17 bases between. CDR1 MDHEN and CDR2 SYDVKM come from the germline V gene. The CDR3 length is 14 residues.

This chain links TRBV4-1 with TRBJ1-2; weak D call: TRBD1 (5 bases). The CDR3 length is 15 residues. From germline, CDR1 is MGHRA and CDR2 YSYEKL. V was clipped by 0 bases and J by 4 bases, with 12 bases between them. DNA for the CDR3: TGCGCCAGCAGCCAAGATCTCAGGGAATTCTATGGCTACACCTTC. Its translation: CASSQDLREFYGYTF.

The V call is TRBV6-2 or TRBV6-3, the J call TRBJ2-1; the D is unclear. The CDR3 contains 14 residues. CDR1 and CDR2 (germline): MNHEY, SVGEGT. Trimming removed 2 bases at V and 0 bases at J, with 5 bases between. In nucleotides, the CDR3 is TGTGCCAGCAGTTACATCGGCTCCTACAATGAGCAGTTCTTC. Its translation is CASSYIGSYNEQFF.

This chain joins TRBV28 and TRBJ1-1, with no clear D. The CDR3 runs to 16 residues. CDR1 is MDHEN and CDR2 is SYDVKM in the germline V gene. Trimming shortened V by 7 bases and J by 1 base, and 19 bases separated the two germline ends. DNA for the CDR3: TGTGCCAGCATATCCAGTGGGCCGGGATCGAACACTGAAGCTTTCTTT. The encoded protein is CASISSGPGSNTEAFF.

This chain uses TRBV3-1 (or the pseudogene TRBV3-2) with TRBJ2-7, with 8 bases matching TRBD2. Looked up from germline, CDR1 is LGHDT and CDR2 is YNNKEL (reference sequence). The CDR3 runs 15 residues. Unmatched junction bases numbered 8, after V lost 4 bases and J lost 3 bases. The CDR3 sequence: CASSLSLAGRYEQYF. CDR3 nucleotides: TGTGCCAGCAGCCTATCCTTAGCGGGGCGCTACGAGCAGTACTTC.

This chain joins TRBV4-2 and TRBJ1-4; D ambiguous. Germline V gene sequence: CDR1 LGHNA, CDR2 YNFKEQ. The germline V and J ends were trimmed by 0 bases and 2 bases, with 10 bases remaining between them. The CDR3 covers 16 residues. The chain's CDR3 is CASSQDQAGTNEKLFF. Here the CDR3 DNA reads TGTGCCAGCAGCCAAGATCAGGCTGGCACTAATGAAAAACTGTTTTTT.

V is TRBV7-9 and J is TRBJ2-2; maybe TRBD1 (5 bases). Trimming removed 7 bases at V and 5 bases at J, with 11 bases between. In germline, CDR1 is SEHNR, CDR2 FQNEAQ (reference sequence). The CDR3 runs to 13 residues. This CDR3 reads CASTLGVTGELFF. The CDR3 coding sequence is TGTGCCAGCACCCTAGGGGTGACCGGGGAGCTGTTTTTT.

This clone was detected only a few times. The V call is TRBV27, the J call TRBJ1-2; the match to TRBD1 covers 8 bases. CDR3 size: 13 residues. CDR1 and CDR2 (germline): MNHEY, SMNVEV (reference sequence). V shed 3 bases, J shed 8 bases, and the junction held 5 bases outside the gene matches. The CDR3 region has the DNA TGTGCCAGCAGTTTTAGGACAGGGAACGGCTACACCTTC. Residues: CASSFRTGNGYTF.